The 11 T cell receptor beta chains below all came from one sample that was sequenced in a study of cytomegalovirus exposure and HLA in healthy donors. The PCR employed 60 Vbeta primers together with 13 Jbeta primers. The repertoire was sequenced with immunoSEQ multiplex PCR; TCRdb's copy has only in-frame clones and lacks some. In the table there are about 140,000 clones, about 80% of which are singletons. The sequencing sample was made of PBMCs. The receptors were gathered from a female donor in good health and CMV-seronegative.

This clone was counted once. This chain uses TRBV10-3 with TRBJ2-3, with 9 nucleotides matching TRBD2. This CDR3 is 15 amino acids long. Per germline, CDR1 ENHRY and CDR2 SYGVKD. Losses at the gene ends were 8 bases for V and 2 bases for J; bases not matched to a gene: 8. The CDR3 DNA reads as TGTGCCATCCGAAAGACTAGCGGAAACACAGATACGCAGTATTTT. The encoded protein is CAIRKTSGNTDTQYF.

This clone was found a few times. V is TRBV10-1 and J is TRBJ2-1; 9 bases align to TRBD2. Germline CDR1 reads WNHNN; CDR2 reads SYGVQD (reference sequence). V was clipped by 3 bases and J by 6 bases; unmatched bases: 6. The CDR3 is 15 amino acids. The CDR3 DNA reads TGCGCCAGCAGTGACCAACTAGCGGGTATCAATGAGCAGTTCTTC. Translated, it gives CASSDQLAGINEQFF.

This clone was recorded a few times. This chain joins TRBV7-8 and TRBJ1-1, with 7 bases matching TRBD1. CDR3 length equals 15 residues. Germline CDR1 reads SGHVS; CDR2 reads FQNEAQ. After removal of 0 bases from V and 5 bases from J, the junction contained 6 bases not matched to a gene. The CDR3: CASSLATGRWTEAFF. The DNA for the CDR3 is TGTGCCAGCAGCTTAGCGACAGGGAGATGGACTGAAGCTTTCTTT.

As DNA, the CDR3 is TGTGCCAGCAGCTTGGCCGGCAGGGTAGACAAGGTATCCTACAATGAGCAGTTCTTC. It encodes CASSLAGRVDKVSYNEQFF. This sequence joins TRBV5-4 and TRBJ2-1; D is possibly TRBD1 (5 bases). The CDR3 is made up of 19 amino acids. Germline V gives CDR1 SGHNT, CDR2 YYREEE (reference sequence). V dropped 0 bases and J dropped 1 base, with 20 bases sitting between them. Supplemented by reference TRBV5-4 and TRBJ2-1, the full variable domain reads ETGVTQSPTHLIKTRGQQVTLRCSSQSGHNTVSWYQQALGQGPQFIFQYYREEENGRGNFPPRFSGLQFPNYSSELNVNALELDDSALYLCASSLAGRVDKVSYNEQFFGPGTRLTVL.

V usage is TRBV7-9 and J usage is TRBJ1-2; 9 nucleotides line up with TRBD1. V shed 2 bases, J shed 8 bases, and the junction held 12 bases outside the gene matches. CDR1 is SEHNR and CDR2 is FQNEAQ in the germline V gene (reference sequence). The length of the CDR3 is 16 residues. CDR3 region: CASSLTPGQGFDGYTF. Here the CDR3 DNA reads TGTGCCAGCAGCTTAACCCCTGGACAGGGGTTTGACGGCTACACCTTC.

The chain joins TRBV6-5 to TRBJ1-1; D is perhaps TRBD1 (6 bases). Germline-derived CDR1 and CDR2 are MNHEY and SVGAGI. The CDR3 is 13 amino acids. Trimming stripped 5 bases from V and 4 bases from J, with 11 bases between. DNA of the CDR3: TGTGCCAGCAGTCCCAACAGGGCCACTGAAGCTTTCTTT. This translates into CASSPNRATEAFF.

The J gene is TRBJ2-1, the V gene TRBV19; 11 bases align to TRBD2. The CDR3 extends over 15 amino acids. Germline V CDR1 and CDR2: LNHDA, SQIVND (reference sequence). Trimming cost V 2 bases and J 6 bases; bases outside gene matches: 3. CDR3 in amino acids: CASSISSGRLNEQFF. The DNA of the CDR3 is TGTGCCAGTAGTATATCTAGCGGGAGGCTCAATGAGCAGTTCTTC.

V gene TRBV4-1 combines with J gene TRBJ2-1; 7 bases map to TRBD2. The CDR3 consists of 16 residues. CDR1 and CDR2 from the germline V gene are MGHRA and YSYEKL. J gave up 2 bases and V 0 bases, and 4 bases lay outside the gene matches. The CDR3 DNA reads as TGCGCCAGCAGCCAAGAAGCAGGGAGGGCCTACAATGAGCAGTTCTTC. This gives the protein CASSQEAGRAYNEQFF.

The gene calls are TRBV5-1 and TRBJ2-1; 8 bases are a match to TRBD2. The germline gives CDR1 SGHRS, CDR2 YFSETQ. The trim removed 5 bases at V and 0 bases at J, leaving 10 bases unmatched. The CDR3 sequence is 17 residues long. The CDR3 nucleotides read TGCGCCAGCAGTCAGACTAGGAGCGGGAGCTCCTACAATGAGCAGTTCTTC. Translating it yields CASSQTRSGSSYNEQFF.

The chain recombines TRBV7-2 with TRBJ2-7, with 9 bases lining up with TRBD1. V lost 1 base to trimming and J lost 0 bases; unmatched junction nucleotides: 1. Germline values: CDR1 SGHTA, CDR2 FQGNSA. This CDR3 is built from 15 residues. This CDR3 reads CASSLEQGASYEQYF. The CDR3 DNA follows: TGTGCCAGCAGCTTAGAACAGGGGGCCTCCTACGAGCAGTACTTC.

The rearrangement uses TRBV19 and TRBJ1-5; 8 positions match TRBD1. The CDR3 consists of 15 residues. CDR1 and CDR2 (germline): LNHDA, SQIVND (reference sequence). Losses at the gene ends were 8 bases for V and 1 base for J; bases not matched to a gene: 7. The CDR3 nucleotides are TGTGCCAGTCGACAGGGGACAGCAAGCAATCAGCCCCAGCATTTT. Protein product: CASRQGTASNQPQHF.